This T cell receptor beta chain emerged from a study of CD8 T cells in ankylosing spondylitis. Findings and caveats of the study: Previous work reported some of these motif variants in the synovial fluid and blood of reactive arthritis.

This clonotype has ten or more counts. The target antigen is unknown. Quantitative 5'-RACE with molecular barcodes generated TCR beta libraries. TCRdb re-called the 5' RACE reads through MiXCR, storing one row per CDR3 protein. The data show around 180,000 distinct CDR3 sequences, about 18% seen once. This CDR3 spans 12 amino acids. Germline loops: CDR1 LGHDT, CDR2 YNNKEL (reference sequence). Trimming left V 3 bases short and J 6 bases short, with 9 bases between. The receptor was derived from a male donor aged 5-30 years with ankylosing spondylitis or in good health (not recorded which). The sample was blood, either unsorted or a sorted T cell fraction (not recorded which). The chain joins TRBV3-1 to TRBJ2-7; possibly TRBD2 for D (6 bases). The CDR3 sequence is CASSQQGGEQYV. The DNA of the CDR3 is TGTGCCAGCAGCCAGCAGGGAGGCGAGCAGTACGTC.